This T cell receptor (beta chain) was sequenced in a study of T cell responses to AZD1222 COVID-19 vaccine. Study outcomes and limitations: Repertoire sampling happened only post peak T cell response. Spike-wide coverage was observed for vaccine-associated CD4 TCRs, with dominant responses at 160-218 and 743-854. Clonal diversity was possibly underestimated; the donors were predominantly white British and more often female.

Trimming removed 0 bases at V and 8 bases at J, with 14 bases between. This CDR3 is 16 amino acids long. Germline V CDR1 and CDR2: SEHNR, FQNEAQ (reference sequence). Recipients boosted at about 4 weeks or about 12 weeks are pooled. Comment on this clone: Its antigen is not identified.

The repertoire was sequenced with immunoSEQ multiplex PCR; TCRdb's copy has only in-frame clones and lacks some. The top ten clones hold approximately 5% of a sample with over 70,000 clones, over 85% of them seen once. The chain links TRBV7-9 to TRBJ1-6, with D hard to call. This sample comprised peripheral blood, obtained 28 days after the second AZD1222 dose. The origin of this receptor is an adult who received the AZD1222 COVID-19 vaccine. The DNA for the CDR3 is TGTGCCAGCAGCTTAGCGAGCCCATCTGGGGATTCACCCCTCCACTTT. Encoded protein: CASSLASPSGDSPLHF.